This T cell receptor (beta chain) was captured in a study of T-cell memory formation after mild COVID-19. A word on this clonotype: The antigen remains undetermined.

With constant-segment primers, 5'RACE yielded cDNA libraries of TCR alpha and TCR beta that carried sample barcodes and UMIs. Using its own MiXCR run on the 5' RACE reads, TCRdb lists one record per CDR3 protein. This sample has a few hundred thousand distinct CDR3 sequences, with approximately 23% found just once. Study results and caveats: Pre-infection memory held some responding clones, suggesting pre-existing cross-reactive T cells responded.

The CDR3 extends over 11 amino acids. V trimming: 7 bases; J trimming: 5 bases; junction bases outside the gene matches: 0. Germline assignment: CDR1 DFQATT and CDR2 SNEGSKA (reference sequence). The sequenced material came from PBMCs or a T cell subset sorted from them (not recorded which). This TCR was sampled from an adult woman who had mild COVID-19 (a few samples of this study predate the infection). Cell type and time point are not known. The chain employs TRBV20-1 and TRBJ2-1; 9 bases are a match to TRBD2. The CDR3 DNA sequence: TGCAGTGTAGCGGGGGACAATGAGCAGTTCTTC. It translates to CSVAGDNEQFF.